This entry lists 22 T cell receptor beta chains sequenced from one sample in a study of T cell changes during pregnancy in multiple sclerosis. Repertoires were generated with immunoSEQ multiplex PCR, while TCRdb's copy carries only in-frame clones and drops some. The sample has 60,000 or so clones; roughly 89% are singletons. Sequenced sample: peripheral blood from another person, used as feeder cells. These receptor sequences come from a human donor whose cells served as feeder cells for cultures in a pregnancy study.

A note on this clone: An end of the junction does not agree with germline; a read error may underlie this. The chain is built from TRBV6-1 and TRBJ2-7; D might be TRBD1 (6 bases). The CDR3 length is 9 residues. From germline, CDR1 is MNHNS and CDR2 SASEGT. CDR3 DNA: TGTGCCACCCAGGACAGTCTGTTCTTC. Encoded protein: CATQDSLFF.

The CDR3 protein is CASSLDTGTDTQYF. The CDR3 bases are TGCGCCAGCAGCTTGGACACGGGCACAGATACGCAGTATTTT. The chain links TRBV5-1 to TRBJ2-3, with D unclear. The CDR3 runs 14 residues. Germline assignment: CDR1 SGHRS and CDR2 YFSETQ. Trimming took off 0 bases at V and 1 base at J, with 6 bases between the two ends.

This chain uses TRBV4-1 with TRBJ2-7; D perhaps matches TRBD2 (5 bases). Trimming removed 0 bases at V and 0 bases at J, with 12 bases between. CDR3 length: 16 amino acids. The germline V gene encodes CDR1 MGHRA and CDR2 YSYEKL. DNA for the CDR3: TGCGCCAGCAGCCAAGATACCCCCGGAGGCTCCTACGAGCAGTACTTC. It is translated as CASSQDTPGGSYEQYF.

The chain joins TRBV7-8 to TRBJ2-3; D unclear. The germline V and J ends were trimmed by 5 bases and 7 bases, with 10 bases remaining between them. In germline, CDR1 is SGHVS, CDR2 FQNEAQ. This CDR3 has 12 residues. The CDR3 loop reads CASSPIRNTQYF. The CDR3 nucleotides read TGTGCCAGCAGCCCCATCAGAAATACGCAGTATTTT.

This sequence joins TRBV5-4 and TRBJ2-7; weak D call: TRBD2 (6 bases). CDR3 length: 15 residues. Germline loops: CDR1 SGHNT, CDR2 YYREEE (reference sequence). The V and J ends lost 0 bases and 2 bases respectively, with 12 bases between them. CDR3 protein: CASSLEQRAPYEQYF. The CDR3 bases are TGTGCCAGCAGCTTGGAACAGCGGGCCCCCTACGAGCAGTACTTC.

This rearrangement joins TRBV11-2 to TRBJ1-5; 9 positions agree with TRBD1. The CDR3 extends over 15 amino acids. Looked up from germline, CDR1 is SGHAT and CDR2 is FQNNGV. The V and J ends lost 1 base and 4 bases, in that order; junction bases with no gene match: 2. CDR3 in amino acids: CASSLGDRGNQPQHF. As DNA, the CDR3 is TGTGCCAGCAGCTTAGGAGACAGGGGGAATCAGCCCCAGCATTTT.

The CDR3 region is CASSQDPGEYEKLFF. CDR3 sequence (DNA): TGCGCCAGCAGCCAAGATCCGGGAGAGTATGAAAAACTGTTTTTT. The genes are TRBV4-1 and TRBJ1-4; D is unresolved. Germline CDR1 reads MGHRA; CDR2 reads YSYEKL. Trimming stripped 0 bases from V and 6 bases from J, with 11 bases between. The CDR3 has 15 amino acids.

The CDR3 here is CASSPGTGYEKLFF. As DNA, the CDR3 is TGTGCCAGCAGCCCCGGGACAGGGTATGAAAAACTGTTTTTT. This chain links TRBV11-2 with TRBJ1-4, with 9 bases lining up with TRBD1. The V gene's germline CDR1 is SGHAT and CDR2 FQNNGV. This CDR3 is built from 14 residues. Trimming removed 5 bases from V and 6 bases from J; junction bases left unmatched: 4.

The rearrangement links TRBV15 to TRBJ2-1; D is possibly TRBD2 (6 bases). This CDR3 spans 16 amino acids. From germline, CDR1 is LNHNV and CDR2 YYDKDF (reference sequence). V gave up 3 bases and J gave up 5 bases, with 17 bases separating them. The CDR3 DNA reads as TGTGCCACCAGCAGGACCGGGACGGAGGGGAACAATGAGCAGTTCTTC. It translates to CATSRTGTEGNNEQFF. Full variable domain (remainder filled in from reference TRBV15 and TRBJ2-1): DAMVIQNPRYQVTQFGKPVTLSCSQTLNHNVMYWYQQKSSQAPKLLFHYYDKDFNNEADTPDNFQSRRPNTSFCFLDIRSPGLGDTAMYLCATSRTGTEGNNEQFFGPGTRLTVL.

The chain links TRBV6-1 to TRBJ1-4, with a possible D match to TRBD1 (6 bases). Trimming removed 3 bases from V and 8 bases from J, with 13 bases in between. The CDR3 length is 14 residues. The germline gives CDR1 MNHNS, CDR2 SASEGT. CDR3 in DNA: TGTGCCAGCAGTGATTGGGGGCTCGGGGAAAAACTGTTTTTT. Translated, it gives CASSDWGLGEKLFF.

This chain joins TRBV11-2 and TRBJ1-1; D gene ambiguous. CDR1 is SGHAT, CDR2 FQNNGV, per germline. The CDR3 spans 13 residues. Trimming shortened V by 1 base and J by 10 bases, and 13 bases separated the two germline ends. Here the CDR3 reads CASSLAPAVGAFF. CDR3 DNA: TGTGCCAGCAGCTTAGCTCCAGCGGTCGGAGCTTTCTTT.

This rearrangement joins TRBV6-5 to TRBJ1-2; no clear D gene. CDR1 and CDR2 (germline): MNHEY, SVGAGI. Trimming removed 8 bases from V and 2 bases from J, with 9 bases in between. The CDR3 loop spans 12 amino acids. CDR3 nucleotide sequence: TGTGCCAGCGCGCCCAGCAACTATGGCTACACCTTC. Translation: CASAPSNYGYTF.

CDR3 sequence (DNA): TGTGCCAGCAGTTACGAGGCGACACAACCCCTCCACTTT. Translation: CASSYEATQPLHF. V usage is TRBV6-5 and J usage is TRBJ1-6; the D is unclear. The CDR3 is 13 amino acids. The ends were cut back, 2 bases at V and 12 bases at J, with 11 bases in the middle. Germline V gene data show CDR1 as MNHEY and CDR2 as SVGAGI.

The gene calls are TRBV19 and TRBJ1-1, with D unclear. V gave up 4 bases and J gave up 1 base, with 10 bases separating them. CDR1 is LNHDA and CDR2 is SQIVND in the germline V gene (reference sequence). This CDR3 region has 14 residues. CDR3 DNA: TGTGCCAGTAGTAACTGGGGATCGAACACTGAAGCTTTCTTT. Protein sequence: CASSNWGSNTEAFF.

The chain joins TRBV5-1 to TRBJ1-2; D is perhaps TRBD1 (5 bases). Trimming left V 0 bases short and J 8 bases short, with 14 bases between. The germline V gene has CDR1 SGHRS and CDR2 YFSETQ. CDR3 length: 14 residues. CDR3 loop: CASSLDGGVGGYTF. The CDR3 DNA reads TGCGCCAGCAGCTTGGACGGGGGAGTTGGAGGCTACACCTTC.

The J gene is TRBJ2-7, the V gene TRBV7-9, with TRBD1 matching 7 bases. This CDR3 has 15 amino acids. CDR1 and CDR2 from the germline V gene are SEHNR and FQNEAQ (reference sequence). V was pared by 0 bases and J by 7 bases, with 9 bases of the junction left unmatched. CDR3 coding DNA: TGTGCCAGCAGCTTAGCGTTCGGGACAGATGATGAGCAGTACTTC. Translating gives CASSLAFGTDDEQYF.

This rearrangement joins TRBV19 to TRBJ2-7, with TRBD2 identical over 11 bases. J was trimmed by 0 bases and V by 6 bases; bases with no gene match: 13. Germline-derived CDR1 and CDR2 are LNHDA and SQIVND (reference sequence). The CDR3 covers 18 residues. The CDR3 loop reads CASSLKASGTSGSYEQYF. The CDR3 bases are TGTGCCAGTAGCTTAAAGGCCTCCGGGACTAGCGGCTCCTACGAGCAGTACTTC.

V is TRBV11-3 and J is TRBJ2-1, with TRBD2 as a possible D gene (7 bases). Trimming pared 5 bases from V and 13 bases from J, leaving 15 bases between. The germline gives CDR1 SGHNT, CDR2 YENEEA. The CDR3 is 12 residues long. The CDR3 reads CASSQRGGQQFF. The CDR3 coding sequence is TGTGCCAGCAGCCAGAGGGGGGGGCAACAGTTCTTC.

The chain recombines TRBV27 with TRBJ1-4; TRBD1 matches 9 bases. Per germline, CDR1 MNHEY and CDR2 SMNVEV (reference sequence). The CDR3 runs to 17 residues. The ends lost 3 bases at V and 4 bases at J; junction bases unmatched: 9. CDR3 sequence: CASSFGNRGPLNEKLFF. In DNA, the CDR3 is TGTGCCAGCAGTTTTGGGAACAGGGGGCCCCTTAATGAAAAACTGTTTTTT.

The chain carries TRBV29-1 and TRBJ2-3; 13 positions agree with TRBD2. Trimming took 4 bases from V and 5 from J; bases not matched to a gene: 3. The CDR3 totals 14 residues. CDR1 is SQVTM and CDR2 is ANQGSEA in the germline V gene. The CDR3 loop reads CSVAGTSGVDTQYF. The CDR3 DNA follows: TGCAGCGTTGCCGGGACTAGCGGGGTAGATACGCAGTATTTT.

The chain uses TRBV10-3 and TRBJ2-3, with D perhaps being TRBD1 or TRBD2 (5 bases each). Germline CDR1 is ENHRY and CDR2 is SYGVKD. V was trimmed by 8 bases and J by 3 bases, leaving 15 bases between them. The CDR3 length is 14 residues. The CDR3 bases are TGTGCCATCGGGACGGTGGAAAGTACAGATACGCAGTATTTT. This gives the protein CAIGTVESTDTQYF.

The chain joins TRBV4-3 to TRBJ1-2, with 9 bases aligning to TRBD1. This CDR3 spans 16 amino acids. V trimming: 0 bases; J trimming: 7 bases; junction bases outside the gene matches: 9. The V gene's germline CDR1 is LGHNA and CDR2 YSLEER. The DNA of the CDR3 is TGCGCCAGCAGCCAAGATCAGGGGACAGGGCTTGGTGGCTACACCTTC. Translated: CASSQDQGTGLGGYTF.